This TCR beta chain derives from a study of CD8+CD57+ T cells in acquired aplastic anemia (dated by TCRdb to 2016 to 2018). As for the study more broadly: A mean of about 3.2 ug of DNA, ranging from roughly 0.2 to 30 ug, was extracted from sorted CD4+ and CD8+ cells. An average of about 10 million reads for CD4+ cells and approximately 11 million reads for CD8+ cells was obtained from healthy donor samples.

From cysteine to phenylalanine, the CDR3 is 13 amino acids long. The only DNA kept is the CDR3, 39 bases in frame from the first base. The germline V gene sets CDR1 to SQVTM and CDR2 to ANQGSEA. Trimmed from V: 7 bases; trimmed from J: 5 bases; junction bases lacking a gene match: 8. Results the study describes overall, beyond this receptor: Around 28 CD8+ CDR3 sequences were found to be shared between patients and controls, but these sequences appeared to be highly expressed in patients and within the immunodominant clones of the patients. Patients and healthy controls showed no significant difference in CD8+ Simpson's diversity (P=0.060).

TCR repertoires of sorted CD4+ and CD8+ blood T cells from severe aplastic anemia patients and healthy subjects were deep-sequenced in the study. Ficoll-Paque density gradient centrifugation was used to isolate peripheral blood mononuclear cells. Before DNA extraction, CD4+ and CD8+ T cells were sorted with FACS or magnetic beads. As regards this clonotype: No antigen is known for it. No base qualities exist here, and no much larger clone lies one base off it.

Profiling of TCR beta VDJ combinations and CDR3 sequences used genomic DNA as the template. An Illumina HiSeq 2000 was the platform used for TCR repertoire sequencing. The paper's data handling went like this. TRBV/TRBJ rearrangement plots, CDR3 size and DJ length profiles, and Simpson's diversity index were used to assess repertoires. The most abundant DNA sequence in the deep sequencing data was defined as the immunodominant clone. CDR3 amino acid sequences were checked for sharing across subjects and were also compared against the VDJdb database and published repertoires. TCRdb reprocessed the public reads (quality trimming at Q25 with fastp, clone calling with MiXCR) and kept in-frame beta chains. Under each unique CDR3 protein, matching rows form one entry showing the most common genes and DNA. The V and J calls, along with clone size, are taken from TCRdb and not from the paper's own processing. The sample records 40,000 to 45,000 distinct CDR3 sequences, about 65% of which are singletons. The ten most abundant clones make up more than 20% of the sample.

The chain links TRBV29-1 with TRBJ2-1; 7 central bases correspond to TRBD1. The sequenced material came from sorted CD4+, CD8+, or CD8+CD57+ T cells (not recorded which) from PBMCs. The clonotype comes from a human donor in good health, serving as a control. The CDR3: CSGGTERNNEQFF. The nucleotides are TGCAGCGGAGGGACAGAGCGTAACAATGAGCAGTTCTTC.